The 10 T cell receptor beta chains in this list originate from one sample, sequenced in a study of OX40 agonist ivuxolimab in advanced cancers. Produced via immunoSEQ multiplex PCR; TCRdb's table is partial and in-frame only. This sample carries around 54,000 clones, around 94% of them seen once, and the ten largest clones take approximately 12%. The specimen comprised CD4+ or CD8+ T cells sorted from blood, sampled in a trial of the OX40 agonist ivuxolimab. Source of these receptors: an adult with an advanced solid tumor such as melanoma, head and neck, liver or kidney cancer.

The chain has TRBV19 and TRBJ2-3; possibly TRBD2 for D (5 bases). The CDR3 is made up of 16 amino acids. Germline CDR1 and CDR2: LNHDA and SQIVND (reference sequence). Trimming cost V 2 bases and J 1 base, with 13 bases left between them. The CDR3 reads CASSIPLAIGTDTQYF. The CDR3 DNA is TGTGCCAGTAGTATACCCCTAGCAATCGGCACAGATACGCAGTATTTT.

V gene TRBV29-1 combines with J gene TRBJ1-3; D unclear. Trimming stripped 0 bases from V and 4 bases from J, with 25 bases between. The germline gives CDR1 SQVTM, CDR2 ANQGSEA. CDR3 size: 19 residues. CDR3 protein: CSVEEESPGSPESGNTIYF. The CDR3 DNA reads as TGCAGCGTTGAAGAAGAATCCCCCGGGTCCCCAGAGTCCGGAAACACCATATATTTT. Full variable domain (rest looked up from reference TRBV29-1 and TRBJ1-3): SAVISQKPSRDICQRGTSLTIQCQVDSQVTMMFWYRQQPGQSLTLIATANQGSEATYESGFVIDKFPISRPNLTFSTLTVSNMSPEDSSIYLCSVEEESPGSPESGNTIYFGEGSWLTVV.

The chain couples TRBV13 to TRBJ1-1; D remains ambiguous. Trimming removed 5 bases at V and 4 bases at J, with 5 bases between. The germline CDR1 and CDR2 sequences are PRHDT and FYEKMQ (reference sequence). The CDR3 sequence is 11 residues long. The DNA for the CDR3 is TGTGCCAGCAGCCCCGGCACTGAAGCTTTCTTT. Translating it yields CASSPGTEAFF. The full variable domain, in which reference TRBV13 and TRBJ1-1 provide the parts outside the CDR3, is AAGVIQSPRHLIKEKRETATLKCYPIPRHDTVYWYQQGPGQDPQFLISFYEKMQSDKGSIPDRFSAQQFSDYHSELNMSSLELGDSALYFCASSPGTEAFFGQGTRLTVV.

To note about this clone: Other DNA sequences in this sample translate to the same CDR3. V usage is TRBV19 and J usage is TRBJ2-1; 12 bases align to TRBD2. J was trimmed by 10 bases and V by 2 bases; bases with no gene match: 0. Germline CDR1 LNHDA, CDR2 SQIVND (reference sequence). This CDR3 has 13 residues. The CDR3 bases are TGTGCCAGTAGTATACTAGCGGGAGGGGAGCAGTTCTTC. Its protein product is CASSILAGGEQFF.

The J gene is TRBJ2-3, the V gene TRBV7-2; 10 bases agree with TRBD2. V lost 4 bases, J lost 5 bases, and 6 bases stayed unmatched. The CDR3 consists of 15 residues. Germline-derived CDR1 and CDR2 are SGHTA and FQGNSA. Here the CDR3 DNA reads TGTGCCAGCAGCTCTAGCGGGAGCGTGGTAGATACGCAGTATTTT. Amino acid sequence: CASSSSGSVVDTQYF.

The J gene is TRBJ2-3, the V gene TRBV27; D is unclear. Looked up from germline, CDR1 is MNHEY and CDR2 is SMNVEV (reference sequence). The CDR3 consists of 14 residues. Trimming left V 3 bases short and J 6 bases short, with 13 bases between. CDR3 amino acids: CASSFAAVRDTQYF. The CDR3 nucleotides are TGTGCCAGCAGTTTTGCTGCGGTCCGGGATACGCAGTATTTT.

V is TRBV30 and J is TRBJ2-2; D call uncertain. Germline-derived CDR1 and CDR2 are GTSNPN and SVGIG (reference sequence). This CDR3 comprises 13 residues. V lost 2 bases, J lost 1 base, and 5 bases lay in between. In DNA, the CDR3 is TGTGCCTGGAGTTTTGGGAACACCGGGGAGCTGTTTTTT. Translated, it gives CAWSFGNTGELFF.

The V gene is TRBV5-1, the J gene TRBJ2-7; a weak D match, TRBD1 (6 bases). With 0 bases removed from V and 2 bases from J, the gap between germline ends came to 9 bases. CDR3 length: 14 amino acids. Germline V gives CDR1 SGHRS, CDR2 YFSETQ. Written as DNA, the CDR3 is TGCGCCAGCAGCTTGGACAGGGAAACCTACGAGCAGTACTTC. This sequence encodes CASSLDRETYEQYF.

The rearrangement joins TRBV27 to TRBJ2-3; D gene ambiguous. This CDR3 is 13 amino acids long. Trimming left V 1 base short and J 4 bases short, with 6 bases between. Germline V CDR1 and CDR2: MNHEY, SMNVEV (reference sequence). The CDR3 loop is CASSLLVSDTQYF. The CDR3 DNA sequence: TGTGCCAGCAGTTTATTGGTTTCAGATACGCAGTATTTT.

The chain has TRBV28 and TRBJ2-7; maybe TRBD1 (6 bases). Between the trimmed V and J ends, which lost 4 bases and 1 base, there was a span of 14 bases. This CDR3 has 15 amino acids. Germline V lookup: CDR1 MDHEN, CDR2 SYDVKM. The CDR3 sequence: CASSSQGGVSYEQYF. The DNA for the CDR3 is TGTGCCAGCAGTTCACAGGGTGGGGTTTCCTACGAGCAGTACTTC.